The 22 T cell receptor beta chains below were found in one sample sequenced in a study of CD8+ T cells in alopecia areata. Following extraction, RNA underwent reverse transcription to cDNA, which served as the sequencing template. TCRdb's copy holds only in-frame clones and misses some; the assay was immunoSEQ multiplex PCR. Among 95,000 to 120,000 clones listed, under 60% were seen once. The source material was NKG2D-low CD8+ T cells sorted from blood. These receptors all stem from a human donor with alopecia areata.

The V and J genes are TRBV15 and TRBJ2-1; tentatively, D is TRBD1 (6 bases). This CDR3 comprises 16 residues. V was clipped by 4 bases and J by 4 bases, with 17 bases between them. The germline V gene encodes CDR1 LNHNV and CDR2 YYDKDF (reference sequence). In DNA form, the CDR3 reads TGTGCCACCAGCATCCTTACCCCAGGGGAATACAATGAGCAGTTCTTC. Translated, it gives CATSILTPGEYNEQFF.

V gene TRBV5-1 combines with J gene TRBJ1-4; possible D gene TRBD1, 6 bases. CDR1 is SGHRS, CDR2 YFSETQ, per germline. V lost 0 bases to trimming and J lost 0 bases, with 12 bases between them. The CDR3 loop spans 17 amino acids. CDR3 sequence: CASSLGDTLSTNEKLFF. As DNA, the CDR3 is TGCGCCAGCAGCTTGGGGGACACCCTGTCAACTAATGAAAAACTGTTTTTT.

V usage is TRBV7-9 and J usage is TRBJ2-4, with 9 positions matching TRBD2. Germline CDR1 reads SEHNR; CDR2 reads FQNEAQ (reference sequence). The V gene end was trimmed by 5 bases and the J gene end by 1 base; junction bases not matched to a gene: 6. The CDR3 totals 16 residues. CDR3 sequence reads: CASSRGGGAAKNIQYF. CDR3 DNA: TGTGCCAGCAGCCGAGGCGGGGGGGCGGCCAAAAACATTCAGTACTTC.

This clone has just a few counts. The chain employs TRBV4-2 and TRBJ2-7; 8 bases are a match to TRBD2. The CDR3 loop spans 14 amino acids. Germline values: CDR1 LGHNA, CDR2 YNFKEQ. Unmatched junction bases numbered 8, after V lost 4 bases and J lost 6 bases. DNA for the CDR3: TGTGCCAGCAGCCCTACAGCGGGAGTTAGCGAGCAGTACTTC. It translates to CASSPTAGVSEQYF.

This CDR3 is CASSQGGAVENIQYF. The DNA for the CDR3 is TGTGCCAGCAGTCAAGGGGGGGCGGTTGAAAACATTCAGTACTTC. V gene TRBV7-2 combines with J gene TRBJ2-4, with D maybe TRBD2 (7 bases). Germline lookup yields CDR1 SGHTA and CDR2 FQGNSA. There are 15 residues in the CDR3. V lost 6 bases, J lost 5 bases, and 17 bases lay in between.

This clone was seen more than once but under ten times. CDR3 nucleotides: TGCGCCAGCAGGGACAGGAAAGAGACCCAGTACTTC. Translated: CASRDRKETQYF. V is TRBV5-1 and J is TRBJ2-5; TRBD1 aligns across 7 bases. There are 12 residues in the CDR3. CDR1 and CDR2 from the germline V gene are SGHRS and YFSETQ. Trimming took 5 bases from V and 3 from J; bases not matched to a gene: 1.

The chain links TRBV9 to TRBJ2-5; no firm D call. Germline CDR1 reads SGDLS; CDR2 reads YYNGEE. The V end lost 3 bases, the J end lost 2 bases, and 8 bases lay between the germline ends. This CDR3 is built from 13 residues. The chain's CDR3 is CASSGFPQETQYF. The CDR3 bases are TGTGCCAGCAGCGGCTTTCCTCAAGAGACCCAGTACTTC.

J is TRBJ1-2 and V is TRBV5-6; no definite D call. The CDR3 runs to 13 residues. Germline lookup yields CDR1 SGHDT and CDR2 YYEEEE. Trimming removed 7 bases at V and 7 bases at J, with 17 bases between. The CDR3 DNA is TGTGCCAGCTCCCCAATGGTTGGGTCTGGCTACACCTTC. Its translation is CASSPMVGSGYTF.

This clone has only a few counts. The rearrangement uses TRBV6-6 and TRBJ1-1; 8 nucleotides agree with TRBD1. CDR1 is MNHNY, CDR2 SVGAGI, per germline (reference sequence). This CDR3 has 14 amino acids. The ends lost 0 bases at V and 4 bases at J; junction bases unmatched: 1. CDR3 DNA: TGTGCCAGCAGTTACTCAACAGGGGGCACTGAAGCTTTCTTT. Encoded protein: CASSYSTGGTEAFF.

The chain is built from TRBV19 and TRBJ2-1, with 8 bases fitting TRBD2. Germline values: CDR1 LNHDA, CDR2 SQIVND (reference sequence). CDR3 length: 13 residues. V shed 6 bases, J shed 4 bases, and the junction held 2 bases outside the gene matches. The CDR3 is CASRTSVYNEQFF. The CDR3 region has the DNA TGTGCCAGTAGGACTAGCGTTTACAATGAGCAGTTCTTC. Complete variable domain (other parts from reference TRBV19 and TRBJ2-1): DGGITQSPKYLFRKEGQNVTLSCEQNLNHDAMYWYRQDPGQGLRLIYYSQIVNDFQKGDIAEGYSVSREKKESFPLTVTSAQKNPTAFYLCASRTSVYNEQFFGPGTRLTVL.

The chain is built from TRBV9 and TRBJ1-5, with D possibly matching TRBD1 (5 bases). The CDR3 length is 14 residues. Germline CDR1 is SGDLS and CDR2 is YYNGEE. V gave up 4 bases and J gave up 2 bases, with 10 bases separating them. The CDR3: CASSQGGGNQPQHF. The CDR3 DNA reads as TGTGCCAGCAGCCAGGGAGGGGGCAATCAGCCCCAGCATTTT. Drawing the rest from reference TRBV9 and TRBJ1-5, the complete variable domain is DSGVTQTPKHLITATGQRVTLRCSPRSGDLSVYWYQQSLDQGLQFLIQYYNGEERAKGNILERFSAQQFPDLHSELNLSSLELGDSALYFCASSQGGGNQPQHFGDGTRLSIL.

The V and J genes are TRBV2 and TRBJ2-7, with 10 bases fitting TRBD2. The CDR3 extends over 15 amino acids. J was trimmed by 5 bases and V by 6 bases; bases with no gene match: 10. Per the germline V gene, CDR1 is SNHLY and CDR2 is FYNNEI. The CDR3 sequence: CASSSRSGRADEQYF. The CDR3 DNA reads as TGTGCCAGCAGCTCCCGGAGCGGGAGGGCGGACGAGCAGTACTTC.

The sample holds a few counts of this clone. The chain has TRBV4-1 and TRBJ1-1, with D possibly being TRBD1 (5 bases). Germline lookup yields CDR1 MGHRA and CDR2 YSYEKL. V was cut by 2 bases and J by 1 base, with 8 bases left in between. There are 14 residues in the CDR3. The CDR3 is CASSQYQGNTEAFF. The CDR3 region has the DNA TGCGCCAGCAGCCAATACCAGGGGAACACTGAAGCTTTCTTT.

This clone was observed many times. CDR3 DNA sequence: TGTGCCAGCAGCCCTGACAATACCTACGAGCAGTACTTC. Its translation is CASSPDNTYEQYF. This chain links TRBV6-6 with TRBJ2-7; D is ambiguous. Looked up from germline, CDR1 is MNHNY and CDR2 is SVGAGI (reference sequence). The V gene lost 6 bases and the J gene lost 2 bases, with 11 bases spanning the gap. This CDR3 region has 13 residues.

This clone was seen just once. The chain joins TRBV2 to TRBJ2-1; the D is unclear. CDR3 length: 13 amino acids. In germline, CDR1 is SNHLY, CDR2 FYNNEI. The germline V and J ends were trimmed by 8 bases and 9 bases, with 17 bases remaining between them. The CDR3 DNA follows: TGTGCCAGCTCACTCCTCCAGCAAGGTGAGCAGTTCTTC. Translated: CASSLLQQGEQFF.

The rearrangement uses TRBV7-6 and TRBJ2-4; D uncertain. There are 11 residues in the CDR3. The V gene lost 5 bases and the J gene lost 11 bases, with 10 bases spanning the gap. Germline V gene lookup returns CDR1 SGHVS and CDR2 FNYEAQ. CDR3 region: CASSQGTVQYF. For the CDR3, the DNA is TGTGCCAGCAGCCAAGGCACCGTTCAGTACTTC.

This clone came up a few times. The genes are TRBV29-1 and TRBJ2-1; a possible D gene is TRBD1 (5 bases). V lost 3 bases, J lost 5 bases, and 5 bases lay in between. The CDR3 has 11 amino acids. Germline CDR1 reads SQVTM; CDR2 reads ANQGSEA. Here the CDR3 reads CSVDRDNEQFF. The CDR3 bases are TGCAGCGTTGACAGGGACAATGAGCAGTTCTTC.

This clone was seen a few times. The chain links TRBV28 to TRBJ2-7; 9 bases fit TRBD2. The CDR3 is 15 amino acids. CDR1 is MDHEN and CDR2 is SYDVKM in the germline V gene. The V gene end was trimmed by 2 bases and the J gene end by 4 bases; junction bases not matched to a gene: 6. The CDR3 DNA follows: TGTGCCAGCAGTTTACAGGGACTAGCTTTGTACGAGCAGTACTTC. It specifies CASSLQGLALYEQYF.

V usage is TRBV6-5 and J usage is TRBJ2-1, with D tentatively TRBD1 or TRBD2 (5 bases each). CDR3 length: 14 amino acids. Trimming pared 5 bases from V and 7 bases from J, leaving 15 bases between. Germline V gives CDR1 MNHEY, CDR2 SVGAGI. This chain's CDR3 is CASSTGQGLNEQFF. In DNA, the CDR3 is TGTGCCAGCAGTACGGGGCAGGGATTGAATGAGCAGTTCTTC.

This chain connects TRBV7-9 to TRBJ1-1; 7 bases map to TRBD1. Germline V lookup: CDR1 SEHNR, CDR2 FQNEAQ (reference sequence). This CDR3 is built from 15 residues. V was pared by 5 bases and J by 6 bases, with 12 bases of the junction left unmatched. The CDR3 is CASSQPTGAGAEAFF. The CDR3 bases are TGTGCCAGCAGCCAACCTACAGGGGCCGGAGCTGAAGCTTTCTTT.

The chain employs TRBV7-9 and TRBJ2-1; D not certain. CDR1 is SEHNR, CDR2 FQNEAQ, per germline (reference sequence). This CDR3 has 15 residues. The V end lost 5 bases, the J end lost 0 bases, and 11 bases lay between the germline ends. CDR3 loop: CASSGGRSSYNEQFF. The CDR3 DNA sequence: TGTGCCAGCAGCGGCGGACGTAGCTCCTACAATGAGCAGTTCTTC.

The chain recombines TRBV5-6 with TRBJ2-3; no reliable D call. CDR3 length: 17 amino acids. Trimming cost V 4 bases and J 3 bases, with 21 bases left between them. The germline V gene has CDR1 SGHDT and CDR2 YYEEEE. This CDR3 reads CASSLRVFELSTDTQYF. The CDR3 DNA reads TGTGCCAGCAGCCTCCGTGTTTTCGAACTCTCAACAGATACGCAGTATTTT.